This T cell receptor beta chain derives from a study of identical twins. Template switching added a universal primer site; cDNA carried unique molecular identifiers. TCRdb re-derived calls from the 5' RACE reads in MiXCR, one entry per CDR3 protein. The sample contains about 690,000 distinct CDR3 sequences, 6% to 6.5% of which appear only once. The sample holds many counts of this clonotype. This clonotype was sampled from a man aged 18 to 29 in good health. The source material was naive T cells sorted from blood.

The CDR3 DNA sequence: TGTGCCACCAGTGACTCCCTCGAGAGTCCTTATACGCAGTATTTT. Protein sequence: CATSDSLESPYTQYF. V and J are TRBV24-1 and TRBJ2-3; D gene unclear. V lost 4 bases, J lost 7 bases, and 17 bases lay in between. There are 15 residues in the CDR3. Germline loops: CDR1 KGHDR, CDR2 SFDVKD.